The 14 T cell receptor beta chains below were found in one sample sequenced in a study of beta chain features in type 1 diabetes. Overall study findings and caveats: Type 1 diabetes patients showed a moderate but significant shortening of TCRB CDR3s in all four CD4+ subsets.

Their antigens remain unidentified. The study reverse transcribed the entire isolated RNA, so it sequenced expressed TCRB transcripts. Sequencing was performed with immunoSEQ multiplex PCR; in TCRdb, only in-frame clones are kept and a portion is missing. This sample has more than 250,000 clones, with about 23% found just once. Sequences were obtained from naive CD4+ T cells from blood. The receptors come from a woman aged 30 to 39 with type 1 diabetes.

This clone occurred a few times. J is TRBJ2-2 and V is TRBV6-1, with 8 bases matching TRBD2. CDR3 size: 14 residues. J lost 3 bases, V lost 6 bases, and 3 bases had no gene match. Germline values: CDR1 MNHNS, CDR2 SASEGT. The CDR3 DNA follows: TGTGCCAGCAGACCGGGAGGGCACACCGGGGAGCTGTTTTTT. Translating it yields CASRPGGHTGELFF.

The genes are TRBV30 and TRBJ1-4; no definite D call. The CDR3 covers 14 residues. Germline V CDR1 and CDR2: GTSNPN, SVGIG (reference sequence). With 0 bases removed from V and 6 bases from J, the gap between germline ends came to 11 bases. The CDR3 is CAWSVPPGYEKLFF. DNA of the CDR3: TGTGCCTGGAGTGTCCCCCCGGGGTATGAAAAACTGTTTTTT.

This clone was recorded a few times. The V call is TRBV29-1, the J call TRBJ1-2; the D gene is possibly TRBD1 (5 bases). The CDR3 is 13 residues long. V lost 4 bases and J 5 bases, leaving 14 bases between the germline ends. The germline V gene encodes CDR1 SQVTM and CDR2 ANQGSEA. DNA for the CDR3: TGCAGCGTTGGGGAGGGACCCCGATATGGCTACACCTTC. It translates to CSVGEGPRYGYTF.

V and J are TRBV7-9 and TRBJ2-1; no definite D call. Per the germline V gene, CDR1 is SEHNR and CDR2 is FQNEAQ (reference sequence). V was clipped by 2 bases and J by 0 bases, with 8 bases between them. The CDR3 totals 15 residues. Written as DNA, the CDR3 is TGTGCCAGCAGCTTACCCCTGTTCTCCTACAATGAGCAGTTCTTC. Encoded protein: CASSLPLFSYNEQFF.

The genes are TRBV2 and TRBJ2-7; 9 bases line up with TRBD2. The CDR3 runs to 15 residues. The V and J ends lost 6 bases and 3 bases, in that order; junction bases with no gene match: 9. Germline CDR1 and CDR2: SNHLY and FYNNEI. The CDR3 region is CASSRQAGGVYEQYF. The CDR3 DNA reads TGTGCCAGCAGCCGCCAAGCGGGAGGAGTCTACGAGCAGTACTTC.

The chain links TRBV20-1 to TRBJ2-1, with TRBD2 identical over 7 bases. Germline values: CDR1 DFQATT, CDR2 SNEGSKA (reference sequence). The CDR3 sequence is 11 residues long. After removal of 2 bases from V and 10 bases from J, the junction contained 2 bases not matched to a gene. This CDR3 is CSARYGREQFF. The CDR3 coding sequence is TGCAGTGCTAGATACGGGAGGGAGCAGTTCTTC.

This chain connects TRBV19 to TRBJ2-6; D possibly corresponds to TRBD1 (7 bases). The CDR3 length is 16 residues. V gave up 7 bases and J gave up 0 bases, with 13 bases separating them. From germline, CDR1 is LNHDA and CDR2 SQIVND (reference sequence). The CDR3 loop is CASTGGRYSGANVLTF. The DNA of the CDR3 is TGTGCCAGTACAGGGGGGAGGTACTCTGGGGCCAACGTCCTGACTTTC.

The V gene is TRBV7-3, the J gene TRBJ2-3; TRBD2 matches at 7 bases. From germline, CDR1 is SGHTA and CDR2 FQGTGA. There are 16 residues in the CDR3. J lost 0 bases, V lost 2 bases, and 5 bases had no gene match. In nucleotides, the CDR3 is TGTGCCAGCAGCTTAGGAAATAGCGGGAGCACAGATACGCAGTATTTT. Translated, it gives CASSLGNSGSTDTQYF.

This clone has just a few counts. This same CDR3 is encoded by further DNA sequences in the sample. The chain links TRBV30 to TRBJ2-5, with a possible D match to TRBD2 (5 bases). The germline CDR1 and CDR2 sequences are GTSNPN and SVGIG (reference sequence). This CDR3 has 12 amino acids. V was trimmed by 0 bases and J by 4 bases, leaving 6 bases between them. This CDR3 reads CAWSVGGETQYF. The CDR3 nucleotides read TGTGCCTGGAGTGTAGGAGGAGAGACCCAGTACTTC.

The chain has TRBV30 and TRBJ2-1; D uncertain. Germline-derived CDR1 and CDR2 are GTSNPN and SVGIG (reference sequence). With 4 bases removed from V and 3 bases from J, the gap between germline ends came to 13 bases. This CDR3 comprises 14 residues. The CDR3 loop reads CAWNYEPNYNEQFF. The CDR3 nucleotides read TGTGCCTGGAACTATGAGCCAAACTACAATGAGCAGTTCTTC.

The chain uses TRBV4-1 and TRBJ2-7; 12 bases agree with TRBD1. CDR3 length: 15 amino acids. From germline, CDR1 is MGHRA and CDR2 YSYEKL. Losses at the gene ends were 4 bases for V and 1 base for J; bases not matched to a gene: 2. This CDR3 is CASSRDRGQSYEQYF. The CDR3 coding sequence is TGCGCCAGCAGCCGGGACAGGGGGCAATCCTACGAGCAGTACTTC.

The chain uses TRBV15 and TRBJ1-1; D unresolved. This CDR3 region has 14 residues. Per the germline V gene, CDR1 is LNHNV and CDR2 is YYDKDF (reference sequence). V was cut by 0 bases and J by 11 bases, with 16 bases left in between. This CDR3 is CATSRDRNAGAAFF. The CDR3 DNA is TGTGCCACCAGCAGAGATCGGAATGCGGGAGCCGCTTTCTTT.

The rearrangement uses TRBV28 and TRBJ2-7; 7 bases line up with TRBD2. The V segment lost 5 bases and the J segment 7 bases; nucleotides outside the gene matches: 5. The CDR3 totals 12 residues. Germline V gene sequence: CDR1 MDHEN, CDR2 SYDVKM. DNA for the CDR3: TGTGCCAGCAGTCTCGACGGGAGGGAGCAGTACTTC. It yields the protein CASSLDGREQYF.

The rearrangement uses TRBV9 and TRBJ2-5; TRBD2 matches 10 bases. CDR3 size: 16 residues. CDR1 SGDLS and CDR2 YYNGEE come from the germline V gene. Trimming took 3 bases from V and 1 from J; bases not matched to a gene: 6. The CDR3 loop is CASSALSGRAQETQYF. CDR3 nucleotides: TGTGCCAGCAGCGCTCTGAGCGGGAGGGCCCAAGAGACCCAGTACTTC. Full variable domain (outside the CDR3, taken from reference TRBV9 and TRBJ2-5): DSGVTQTPKHLITATGQRVTLRCSPRSGDLSVYWYQQSLDQGLQFLIQYYNGEERAKGNILERFSAQQFPDLHSELNLSSLELGDSALYFCASSALSGRAQETQYFGPGTRLLVL.